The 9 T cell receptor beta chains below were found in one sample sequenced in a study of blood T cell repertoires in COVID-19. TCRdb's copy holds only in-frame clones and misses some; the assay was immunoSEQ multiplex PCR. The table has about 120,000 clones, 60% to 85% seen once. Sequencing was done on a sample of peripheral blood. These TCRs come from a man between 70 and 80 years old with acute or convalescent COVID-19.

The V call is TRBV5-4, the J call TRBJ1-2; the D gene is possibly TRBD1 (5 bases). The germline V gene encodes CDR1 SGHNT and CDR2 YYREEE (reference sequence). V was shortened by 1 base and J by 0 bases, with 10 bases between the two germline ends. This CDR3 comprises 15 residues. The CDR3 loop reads CASSLYGGSNYGYTF. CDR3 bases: TGTGCCAGCAGCTTGTACGGGGGATCTAACTATGGCTACACCTTC.

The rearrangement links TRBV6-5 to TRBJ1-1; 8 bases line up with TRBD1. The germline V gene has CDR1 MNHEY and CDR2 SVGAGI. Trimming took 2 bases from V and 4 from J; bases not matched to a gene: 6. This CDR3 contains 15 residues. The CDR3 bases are TGTGCCAGCAGTTACCAGACAGGGGCAGGCACTGAAGCTTTCTTT. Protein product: CASSYQTGAGTEAFF.

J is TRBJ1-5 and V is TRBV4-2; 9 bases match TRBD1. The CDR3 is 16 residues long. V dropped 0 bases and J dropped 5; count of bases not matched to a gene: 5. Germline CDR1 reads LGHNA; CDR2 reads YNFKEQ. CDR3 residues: CASSQEVQGAHQPQHF. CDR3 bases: TGTGCCAGCAGCCAAGAAGTACAGGGGGCGCATCAGCCCCAGCATTTT.

This CDR3 reads CASSLQGDLKETQYF. DNA for the CDR3: TGTGCCAGCAGCTTGCAGGGTGACTTGAAAGAGACCCAGTACTTC. V and J are TRBV5-4 and TRBJ2-5, with D possibly TRBD1 on 5 matching bases. There are 15 residues in the CDR3. In germline, CDR1 is SGHNT, CDR2 YYREEE (reference sequence). Trimming removed 1 base at V and 3 bases at J, with 13 bases between. The full variable domain, in which reference TRBV5-4 and TRBJ2-5 provide the parts outside the CDR3, is ETGVTQSPTHLIKTRGQQVTLRCSSQSGHNTVSWYQQALGQGPQFIFQYYREEENGRGNFPPRFSGLQFPNYSSELNVNALELDDSALYLCASSLQGDLKETQYFGPGTRLLVL.

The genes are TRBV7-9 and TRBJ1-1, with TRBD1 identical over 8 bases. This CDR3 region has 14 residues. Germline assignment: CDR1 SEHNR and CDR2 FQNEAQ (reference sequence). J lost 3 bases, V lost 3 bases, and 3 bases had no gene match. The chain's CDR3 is CASSFTGGDTEAFF. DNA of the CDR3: TGTGCCAGCAGCTTCACAGGGGGGGACACTGAAGCTTTCTTT.

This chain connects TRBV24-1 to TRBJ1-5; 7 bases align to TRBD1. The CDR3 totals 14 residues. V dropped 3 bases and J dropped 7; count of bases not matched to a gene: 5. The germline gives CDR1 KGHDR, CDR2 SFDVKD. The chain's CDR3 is CATSDRTGVQPQHF. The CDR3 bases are TGTGCCACCAGTGATCGTACAGGGGTCCAGCCCCAGCATTTT.

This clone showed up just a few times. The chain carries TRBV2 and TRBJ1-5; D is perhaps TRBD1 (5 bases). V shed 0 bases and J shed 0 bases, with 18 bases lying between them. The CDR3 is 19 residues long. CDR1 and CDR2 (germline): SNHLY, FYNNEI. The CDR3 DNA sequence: TGTGCCAGCAGTGAAGCGCTTCGGGCAGGGCGCGGTAGCAATCAGCCCCAGCATTTT. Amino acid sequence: CASSEALRAGRGSNQPQHF.

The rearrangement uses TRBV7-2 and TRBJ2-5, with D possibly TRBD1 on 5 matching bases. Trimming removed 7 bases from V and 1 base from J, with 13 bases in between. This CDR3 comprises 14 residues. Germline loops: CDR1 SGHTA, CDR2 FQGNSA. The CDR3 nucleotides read TGTGCCAGCAAGCCCAGGGTGGCCCAAGAGACCCAGTACTTC. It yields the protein CASKPRVAQETQYF.

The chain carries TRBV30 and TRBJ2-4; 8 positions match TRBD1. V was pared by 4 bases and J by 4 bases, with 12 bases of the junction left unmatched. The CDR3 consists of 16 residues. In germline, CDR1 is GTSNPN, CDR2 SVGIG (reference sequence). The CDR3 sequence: CAWKREVWTGKNIQYF. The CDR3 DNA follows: TGTGCCTGGAAGAGGGAAGTGTGGACAGGGAAAAACATTCAGTACTTC.